Below are 25 T cell receptor beta chains sequenced from a single sample in a study of regulatory T cells in long-lasting Graves disease. According to the study, TCR beta libraries were built with iRepertoire HTBI primers and CDR3-region Arm-PCR. TCRdb re-derived calls from the multiplex PCR reads in MiXCR, one entry per CDR3 protein. Here the sample spans roughly 610,000 distinct CDR3 sequences, roughly 16% being singletons. Time point: newly diagnosed GD, antithyroid drugs for less than 3 months. After RNA was extracted from PBMCs, the TCR library was made from it. These data also formed part of another study, on T cells in Graves' hyperthyroidism and ophthalmopathy.

This sample comprised peripheral blood mononuclear cells (PBMCs), obtained at new diagnosis, from a patient treated with antithyroid drugs. These TCRs come from a woman in her 30s with Graves disease.

Worth noting for this clonotype: Given a much more abundant clone one base away, this may be a read error. This chain connects TRBV28 to TRBJ2-1; TRBD2 is a possible D gene (5 bases). The end of the DNA is better explained by TRBJ2-5, so the J call may be wrong. The CDR3 spans 15 residues. Germline values: CDR1 MDHEN, CDR2 SYDVKM. Written as DNA, the CDR3 is TGTGCCAGCAGTTTCCGAGCCCCTAGGGAGGAGACCCAGTACTTC. This sequence encodes CASSFRAPREETQYF.

In its sample, this clonotype was seen many times. The chain is built from TRBV25-1 and TRBJ1-4, with 7 bases that match TRBD1. The germline V gene has CDR1 MGHDK and CDR2 SYGVNS. This CDR3 contains 15 residues. Trimming cost V 4 bases and J 7 bases; bases outside gene matches: 9. The CDR3 DNA follows: TGTGCCAGCAGTGGACGTACAGGGGACCTTGAAAAACTGTTTTTT. Translated, it gives CASSGRTGDLEKLFF.

In this sample, this clonotype turned up a few times. This chain links TRBV3-1 with TRBJ2-7; D possibly corresponds to TRBD1 (5 bases). Germline values: CDR1 LGHDT, CDR2 YNNKEL (reference sequence). The CDR3 consists of 17 residues. V lost 2 bases and J lost 4, with 21 bases in between. The CDR3 coding sequence is TGTGCCAGCAGCCAAAGGGGAATACGGGCCCAGAAATACGAGCAGTACTTC. The encoded protein is CASSQRGIRAQKYEQYF.

This clonotype was seen more than once but under ten times. The rearrangement uses TRBV25-1 and TRBJ1-6; D remains ambiguous. This CDR3 contains 11 residues. V was pared by 4 bases and J by 16 bases, with 11 bases between. Germline V lookup: CDR1 MGHDK, CDR2 SYGVNS. The CDR3 DNA is TGTGCCAGCAGTGGCCCGAGGTTACTCCACTTT. As protein: CASSGPRLLHF.

A remark on this clonotype: One base away lies a much larger clone, so this may be a sequencing read error. The rearrangement joins TRBV10-3 to TRBJ2-2; TRBD1 matches 10 bases. Germline V gene sequence: CDR1 ENHRY, CDR2 SYGVKD. The CDR3 totals 14 residues. With 5 bases clipped from V and 6 bases from J, the junction kept 3 bases outside the gene matches. In nucleotides, the CDR3 is TGTGCCATCAGTCCCGACAGGGGGCCCGGGGAGCTGTTTTTT. Its protein product is CAISPDRGPGELFF.

The chain links TRBV7-9 to TRBJ1-4, with D unclear. Deletions cut 4 bases from V and 8 bases from J, with 11 bases between. Germline lookup yields CDR1 SEHNR and CDR2 FQNEAQ (reference sequence). This CDR3 region has 13 residues. The CDR3 loop is CASSSARGEKLFF. CDR3 nucleotide sequence: TGTGCCAGCAGCTCGGCCCGGGGAGAAAAACTGTTTTTT.

The chain couples TRBV15 to TRBJ2-5; D is unresolved. This CDR3 contains 17 residues. Germline CDR1 reads LNHNV; CDR2 reads YYDKDF (reference sequence). V lost 0 bases to trimming and J lost 0 bases, with 14 bases between them. The CDR3 region has the DNA TGTGCCACCAGCAGAGATGGTGGACGGCCGAACCAAGAGACCCAGTACTTC. It is translated as CATSRDGGRPNQETQYF.

Concerning this clonotype itself: A much bigger clone sits one base away, suggesting this may be a read error. The chain links TRBV10-3 to TRBJ1-5; 8 nucleotides align to TRBD1. The CDR3 is 15 residues long. V was clipped by 2 bases and J by 7 bases; unmatched bases: 7. Germline V lookup: CDR1 ENHRY, CDR2 SYGVKD. CDR3 nucleotide sequence: TGTGCCATCAGTGAGGAAGGACAGGGATGGCAGCCCCAGCATTTT. Its translation: CAISEEGQGWQPQHF.

This clonotype has more than one count but fewer than ten. Likely a read error: the CDR3 ends without its conserved phenylalanine or tryptophan. The chain recombines TRBV28 with TRBJ1-1, with 9 bases identical to TRBD1. This CDR3 region has 13 residues. CDR1 and CDR2 from the germline V gene are MDHEN and SYDVKM. The V segment lost 6 bases and the J segment 4 bases; nucleotides outside the gene matches: 3. The CDR3 here is CASSRDRVTEAFL. Written as DNA, the CDR3 is TGTGCCAGCAGCAGGGACAGGGTCACTGAAGCTTTCCTT.

In its sample, this clonotype was seen many times. The chain is built from TRBV12-3 or TRBV12-4 and TRBJ2-5; 9 nucleotides align to TRBD2. This CDR3 has 13 amino acids. V shed 9 bases, J shed 6 bases, and the junction held 8 bases outside the gene matches. CDR3 coding DNA: TGTGCCAGTCAGTATAGCGGGGGAAAGACCCAGTACTTC. This encodes CASQYSGGKTQYF.

This rearrangement joins TRBV10-1 to TRBJ2-6; 11 bases map to TRBD1. Losses at the gene ends were 11 bases for V and 1 base for J; bases not matched to a gene: 7. The CDR3 contains 16 residues. Germline assignment: CDR1 WNHNN and CDR2 SYGVQD (reference sequence). The CDR3 nucleotides are TGCGCCGGCTCCGGGACAGGGGGTTCTGGGGCCAACGTCCTGACTTTC. Translating gives CAGSGTGGSGANVLTF.

The genes are TRBV7-3 and TRBJ2-1; D remains unclear. Trimming shortened V by 1 base and J by 0 bases, and 16 bases separated the two germline ends. The CDR3 sequence is 18 residues long. The germline V gene encodes CDR1 SGHTA and CDR2 FQGTGA. CDR3 in amino acids: CASSLKFVGYSSYNEQFF. The CDR3 coding sequence is TGTGCCAGCAGCTTAAAGTTCGTGGGATATAGCTCCTACAATGAGCAGTTCTTC.

The chain is built from TRBV19 and TRBJ1-1; unclear D gene. Germline CDR1 LNHDA, CDR2 SQIVND (reference sequence). The CDR3 runs 16 residues. V was trimmed by 5 bases and J by 0 bases, leaving 16 bases between them. DNA of the CDR3: TGTGCCAGTAGTCCATCCCGGCGGAGAATGAACACTGAAGCTTTCTTT. Translation: CASSPSRRRMNTEAFF. Based on the CDR3 plus reference TRBV19 and TRBJ1-1, the full variable domain is DGGITQSPKYLFRKEGQNVTLSCEQNLNHDAMYWYRQDPGQGLRLIYYSQIVNDFQKGDIAEGYSVSREKKESFPLTVTSAQKNPTAFYLCASSPSRRRMNTEAFFGQGTRLTVV.

V usage is TRBV5-8 and J usage is TRBJ1-5; 7 bases are shared with TRBD1. CDR3 length: 17 residues. Trimming removed 3 bases from V and 1 base from J; junction bases left unmatched: 10. CDR1 and CDR2 (germline): SGHTS, YDEGEE. CDR3 DNA: TGTGCCAGCAGCTGGCGGCAGGGGGATCTAAGCAATCAGCCCCAGCATTTT. Its translation: CASSWRQGDLSNQPQHF.

In its sample, this clonotype was seen many times. The chain is built from TRBV28 and TRBJ1-4; D unresolved. This CDR3 region has 14 residues. The V end lost 8 bases, the J end lost 0 bases, and 10 bases lay between the germline ends. Germline CDR1 MDHEN, CDR2 SYDVKM. The CDR3 DNA reads as TGTGCCAGCGCATTGCTTGCAACTAATGAAAAACTGTTTTTT. As protein: CASALLATNEKLFF.

This rearrangement joins TRBV7-8 to TRBJ1-5; no clear D gene. Germline loops: CDR1 SGHVS, CDR2 FQNEAQ. The CDR3 contains 13 residues. Trimming removed 0 bases at V and 5 bases at J, with 5 bases between. The CDR3 is CASSLAVYQPQHF. The CDR3 DNA sequence: TGTGCCAGCAGCTTAGCGGTGTATCAGCCCCAGCATTTT.

This chain's CDR3 is CASSPPGSLGNEQYF. In nucleotides, the CDR3 is TGTGCCAGCAGCCCACCAGGGAGCCTTGGAAACGAGCAGTACTTC. The chain has TRBV3-1 and TRBJ2-7; D assignment may be TRBD1 or TRBD2 (5 bases each). The V end was cut by 4 bases, the J end by 5 bases, with 18 bases between. CDR3 length: 15 residues. Germline V gene data show CDR1 as LGHDT and CDR2 as YNNKEL (reference sequence).

The table lists this clonotype with a few counts. The rearrangement joins TRBV6-1 to TRBJ1-6; TRBD1 is a possible D gene (6 bases). The CDR3 loop spans 14 amino acids. CDR1 is MNHNS and CDR2 is SASEGT in the germline V gene. Trimming removed 11 bases from V and 7 bases from J, with 18 bases in between. In nucleotides, the CDR3 is TGTGCCTCACCCGAGGGGGGACCCAATTCACCCCTCCACTTT. It translates to CASPEGGPNSPLHF.

There are many counts of this clonotype. This chain joins TRBV27 and TRBJ2-3; D possibly corresponds to TRBD1 (6 bases). CDR3 length equals 13 residues. The V and J ends lost 5 bases and 6 bases respectively, with 12 bases between them. The germline gives CDR1 MNHEY, CDR2 SMNVEV (reference sequence). This chain's CDR3 is CASSLTDRDTQYF. The CDR3 coding sequence is TGTGCCAGCAGTCTCACAGACAGGGATACGCAGTATTTT.

The chain has TRBV20-1 and TRBJ1-6, with 10 bases identical to TRBD1. V dropped 6 bases and J dropped 6; count of bases not matched to a gene: 2. Germline CDR1 and CDR2: DFQATT and SNEGSKA (reference sequence). This CDR3 comprises 13 residues. CDR3 region: CSAGDRGNSPLHF. Here the CDR3 DNA reads TGCAGTGCGGGGGACAGGGGTAATTCACCCCTCCACTTT.

The rearrangement links TRBV9 to TRBJ2-7; the match to TRBD2 covers 7 bases. The CDR3 has 16 residues. Per germline, CDR1 SGDLS and CDR2 YYNGEE. Losses at the gene ends were 4 bases for V and 2 bases for J; bases not matched to a gene: 12. The CDR3 reads CASSPPTGGHPYEQYF. The CDR3 region has the DNA TGTGCCAGCAGCCCCCCGACGGGAGGCCATCCCTACGAGCAGTACTTC.

This clonotype was counted a few times. The J gene is TRBJ2-1, the V gene TRBV29-1, with 8 nucleotides matching TRBD1. CDR1 is SQVTM and CDR2 is ANQGSEA in the germline V gene. V dropped 6 bases and J dropped 0; count of bases not matched to a gene: 7. This CDR3 comprises 15 residues. The CDR3: CSVLQGASSYNEQFF. CDR3 DNA sequence: TGCAGCGTACTCCAGGGGGCCAGCTCCTACAATGAGCAGTTCTTC.

V gene TRBV7-2 combines with J gene TRBJ1-5; a possible D gene is TRBD1 (6 bases). The CDR3 length is 15 residues. CDR1 is SGHTA and CDR2 is FQGNSA in the germline V gene. Trimming removed 1 base from V and 6 bases from J, with 13 bases in between. In DNA form, the CDR3 reads TGTGCCAGCAGCTTAGTCGGGGGAGGGGGTCAGCCCCAGCATTTT. Encoded protein: CASSLVGGGGQPQHF.

The chain uses TRBV28 and TRBJ1-4; D possibly corresponds to TRBD1 (6 bases). Germline V lookup: CDR1 MDHEN, CDR2 SYDVKM. The V gene lost 8 bases and the J gene lost 3 bases, with 13 bases spanning the gap. This CDR3 is built from 14 residues. Here the CDR3 reads CASARGAANEKLFF. The CDR3 DNA reads as TGTGCCAGCGCTAGGGGGGCGGCTAATGAAAAACTGTTTTTT.

Of note for this clonotype: A single base separates this from a much larger clone, so it may be a read error. This is likely a read error, given that the CDR3 carries no conserved phenylalanine or tryptophan at its end. V gene TRBV20-1 combines with J gene TRBJ1-1, with a possible D match to TRBD1 (5 bases). The CDR3 is made up of 13 amino acids. Trimming removed 5 bases at V and 1 base at J, with 11 bases between. Germline CDR1 DFQATT, CDR2 SNEGSKA (reference sequence). The CDR3: CSAGAATNTEAFS. The CDR3 nucleotides are TGCAGTGCTGGGGCGGCAACGAACACTGAAGCTTTCTCT.